This TCR beta chain was identified during a study of blood T cells in healthy people across ages (dated by TCRdb to the mid-2010s). For context, the study as a whole: In model experiments, template switching captured roughly one uniquely barcoded TCR beta cDNA molecule for every two T cells. Age-related changes in TCR beta repertoire diversity were measured in the study by deep sequencing normalized with unique cDNA molecular identifiers. For two donors (one aged 18 to 30 and one aged 80 or older), the study analyzed two additional independent replicas of 1 million unique cDNA reads from the same blood draw. To avoid experimental bias, donors of different ages were distributed randomly across sequencing lanes. The donors were split into four age groups: young (average around 15 years), middle-aged (roughly 40), aged (around 67) and long-lived (roughly 77). Overall study results and their limits: Because the CMV infection status of the donors was unknown, age-related changes in expanded clonotypes may potentially have been confounded. Since profiling was done on bulk unsorted PBMCs, naive and antigen-experienced compartments could not be conclusively compared. The long-lived group showed more naive CD4+ T cells, fewer expanded clones and increased TCR diversity than the aged group, suggesting age selection. As age increased, observed TCR beta diversity per million T cells dropped in a roughly linear way, and a significant reduction was already evident by age 40. The percentage of naive T cells measured by flow cytometry correlated strongly with observed TCR beta diversity. Estimates of total diversity based on one million sequenced T cells were considered lower bounds and underestimates.

The germline V gene gives CDR1 as SQVTM and CDR2 as ANQGSEA. Spanning cysteine to phenylalanine, the CDR3 consists of 13 amino acids. The only DNA kept is the CDR3, 39 bases in frame from the first base. V loses 3 bases of germline sequence and J loses 3 bases, and the interval between the two ends is 11 bases. Details on this clonotype: Its recognized antigen is unknown. Per-nucleotide qualities are absent, and no much larger clonotype sits a single base away.

Libraries came from 5' RACE. A second about 7 to 12 cycle PCR used a sample-barcoded 5' primer and a J-beta primer mix. A template-switch 5' adaptor carrying 12 random nucleotides introduced a unique molecular identifier onto each TCR beta cDNA molecule. Each sample yielded at least 2.5 million CDR3-containing paired-end reads. The Mint cDNA synthesis kit, primed by a TRBC-specific oligonucleotide, was used to synthesize first-strand cDNA from all RNA. Following uracil-DNA glycosylase treatment, all cDNA underwent a first 18-cycle PCR with the universal primers M1SS and BC2_uni_R. The authors' pipeline ran thus. Normalization of each sample was performed by random selection of 1 million high-quality reads, each carrying a distinct molecular identifier. Reads with shared molecular identifiers were discarded instead of being binned into consensus sequences. MiTCR, set to a Q25 quality threshold and the strictest error-elimination algorithm, was used for CDR3 identification, clonotype clustering and error correction. A nonparametric unseen species model with Euler transformation was used to estimate a lower bound on total TCR beta diversity. The public reads were quality trimmed at Q25 with fastp and then assembled into clones with MiXCR by TCRdb, keeping productive beta chains. Every distinct CDR3 protein forms one entry, paired with its most common genes and DNA. For this entry, the V and J calls and clone size follow TCRdb and not the study's own pipeline. The sample includes roughly 1.9 million distinct CDR3 sequences, with more than 35% observed a single time. Roughly 23% of the sample is in the top ten clones.

Donors were about 36 systemically healthy Caucasian individuals from Russia aged 6 to 90 years. Each donor gave about 9.8 milliliters of peripheral blood, drawn into EDTA-treated Vacutainer tubes. PBMCs were isolated by Ficoll-Paque density-gradient centrifugation, with at least 7 million obtained per sample. Total RNA, at least 6 micrograms per sample, was extracted from PBMCs with Trizol reagent. Naive CD45RAhigh/CD27high T cell percentages were measured by flow cytometry on a PBMC aliquot from every donor. The sequence derives from a human donor in good health. The rearranged chain carries TRBV29-1 and TRBJ2-5; TRBD1 is a weak D gene call, 5 bases matching. Sequenced material: blood. For the CDR3, the sequence is CSVDLGREETQYF. The nucleotide sequence reads TGCAGCGTTGATTTGGGCAGGGAAGAGACCCAGTACTTC.